Listed below are T cell receptor beta chains from one sample, sequenced in a study of cytomegalovirus exposure and HLA in healthy donors. Assay used: immunoSEQ multiplex PCR; TCRdb lists only in-frame clones, some missing. Seen here are 140,000 to 150,000 clones, almost 80% observed once, and the top ten hold roughly 6.3%. The specimen sequenced was PBMCs. Receptors were obtained from a woman aged 40 to 55 in good health and CMV-seropositive. CDR3s include the opening cysteine and the closing phenylalanine or tryptophan. D genes are given only for firm matches. For some rows the clone size is stated as once, few or many, or as a class when expanded; others skip it.

j_call clone_size d_call v_call cdr3_nt cdr3_aa
TRBJ2-7 NA TRBD1 TRBV5-1 TGCGCCAGCAGCGGACAGGGTGCAGACGAGCAGTACTTC CASSGQGADEQYF
TRBJ2-7 NA NA TRBV5-1 TGCGCCAGCAGCTTGACAGGGTCTAGGGAAAGCGAGCAGTACTTC CASSLTGSRESEQYF
TRBJ1-4 NA NA TRBV5-1 TGCGCCAGCAGAACAGGGATAACTAATGAAAAACTGTTTTTT CASRTGITNEKLFF
TRBJ2-2 NA TRBD2 TRBV6-5 TGTGCCAGCTCGCGCGGGGGGAACACCGGGGAGCTGTTTTTT CASSRGGNTGELFF
TRBJ2-1 NA NA TRBV10-3 TGTGCCGCGACAAGGGGGGGGTACAATGAGCAGTTCTTC CAATRGGYNEQFF
TRBJ2-5 NA TRBD1 TRBV30 TGTGCCTGGCGGACAGGGGAAACCCAGTACTTC CAWRTGETQYF
TRBJ1-2 NA TRBD1 TRBV5-5 TGTGCCAGCAGCACATCAGGGGGCGCGACTGGCTACACCTTC CASSTSGGATGYTF
TRBJ2-3 NA NA TRBV21-1 TGTGCCAGCAGGGCCGAGGAGGGGAGTGGGACAGATACGCAGTATTTT CASRAEEGSGTDTQYF
TRBJ1-5 NA NA TRBV9 TGTGCCAGCAGCCTGGGGGGGCTTAGCAATCAGCCCCAGCATTTT CASSLGGLSNQPQHF
TRBJ2-1 few NA TRBV19 TGTGCCATACCCCGACTAACCCTAGACTACTACAATGAGCAGTTCTTC CAIPRLTLDYYNEQFF
TRBJ1-1 few NA TRBV2 TGTGCCAGCAGCGTCGAAGAGGGAACTGAAGCTTTCTTT CASSVEEGTEAFF
TRBJ2-2 once NA TRBV7-3 TGTGCCAGCAGCTTAACGTTTACAGGCAATCCTCGAGACACCGGGGAGCTGTTTTTT CASSLTFTGNPRDTGELFF
TRBJ2-3 NA NA TRBV7-3 TGTGCCAGCAGCCCCAGGGCGATCACAGATACGCAGTATTTT CASSPRAITDTQYF
TRBJ2-3 NA NA TRBV5-7 TGTGCCAGCAGCTTGACAACTTCGGGACTGAACACAGATACGCAGTATTTT CASSLTTSGLNTDTQYF